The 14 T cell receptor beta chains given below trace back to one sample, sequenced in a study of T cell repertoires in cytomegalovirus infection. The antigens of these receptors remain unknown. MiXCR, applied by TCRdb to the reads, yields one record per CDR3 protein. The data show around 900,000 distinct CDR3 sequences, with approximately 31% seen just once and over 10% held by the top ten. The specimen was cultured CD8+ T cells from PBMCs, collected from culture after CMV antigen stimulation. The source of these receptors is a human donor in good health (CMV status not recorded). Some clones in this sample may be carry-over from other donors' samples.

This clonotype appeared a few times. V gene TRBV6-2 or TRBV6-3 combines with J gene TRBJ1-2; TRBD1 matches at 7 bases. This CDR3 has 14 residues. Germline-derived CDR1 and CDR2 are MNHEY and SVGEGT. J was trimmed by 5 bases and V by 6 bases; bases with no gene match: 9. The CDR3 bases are TGTGCCAGCAGAGCCTTGACAGGGAGGTATGGCTACACCTTC. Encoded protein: CASRALTGRYGYTF.

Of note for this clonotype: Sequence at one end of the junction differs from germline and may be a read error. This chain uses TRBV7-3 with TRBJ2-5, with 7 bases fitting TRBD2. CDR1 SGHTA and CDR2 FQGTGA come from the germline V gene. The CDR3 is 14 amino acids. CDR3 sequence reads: CVSSLGGGGETQYF. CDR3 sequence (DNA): TGTGTCAGCAGCTTAGGCGGGGGTGGGGAGACCCAGTACTTC.

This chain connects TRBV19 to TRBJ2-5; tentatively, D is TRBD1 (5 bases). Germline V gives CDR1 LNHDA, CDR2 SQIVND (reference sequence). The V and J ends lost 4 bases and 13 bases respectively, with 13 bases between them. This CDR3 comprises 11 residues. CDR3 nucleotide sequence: TGTGCCAGTAGTACCGGACACGTTCGGTACTTC. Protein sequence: CASSTGHVRYF.

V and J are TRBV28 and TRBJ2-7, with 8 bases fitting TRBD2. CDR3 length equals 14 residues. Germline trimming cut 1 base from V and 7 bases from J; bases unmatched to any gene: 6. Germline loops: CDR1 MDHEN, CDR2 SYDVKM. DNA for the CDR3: TGTGCCAGCAGTTTATCGGGGGGGCCGCGGGAGCAGTACGTC. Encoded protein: CASSLSGGPREQYV.

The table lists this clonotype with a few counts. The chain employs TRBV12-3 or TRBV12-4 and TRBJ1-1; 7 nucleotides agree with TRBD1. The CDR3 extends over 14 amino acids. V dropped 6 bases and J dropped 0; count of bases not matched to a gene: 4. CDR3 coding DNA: TGTGCCAGCAGCGGACAGGCGATGAACACTGAAGCTTTCTTT. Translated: CASSGQAMNTEAFF.

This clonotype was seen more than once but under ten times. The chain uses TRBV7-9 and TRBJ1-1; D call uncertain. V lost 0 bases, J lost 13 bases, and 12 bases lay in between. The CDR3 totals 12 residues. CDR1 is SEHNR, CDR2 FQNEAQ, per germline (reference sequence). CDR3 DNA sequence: TGTGCCAGCAGCTTAGCGCGCGGTTCGGGTTTCTTT. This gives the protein CASSLARGSGFF.

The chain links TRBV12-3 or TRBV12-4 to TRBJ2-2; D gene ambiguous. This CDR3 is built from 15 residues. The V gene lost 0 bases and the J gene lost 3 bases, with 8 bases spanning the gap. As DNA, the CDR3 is TGTGCCAGCAGTTTAGCGCCAAGGGACACCGGGGAGCTGTTTTTT. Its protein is CASSLAPRDTGELFF.

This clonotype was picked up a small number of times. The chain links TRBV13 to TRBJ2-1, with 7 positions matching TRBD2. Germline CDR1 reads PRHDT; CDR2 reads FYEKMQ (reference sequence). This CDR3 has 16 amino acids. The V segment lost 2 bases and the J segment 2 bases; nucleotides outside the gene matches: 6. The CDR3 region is CASSLLAESPYNEQFF. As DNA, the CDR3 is TGTGCCAGCAGCTTACTAGCGGAGAGCCCCTACAATGAGCAGTTCTTC.

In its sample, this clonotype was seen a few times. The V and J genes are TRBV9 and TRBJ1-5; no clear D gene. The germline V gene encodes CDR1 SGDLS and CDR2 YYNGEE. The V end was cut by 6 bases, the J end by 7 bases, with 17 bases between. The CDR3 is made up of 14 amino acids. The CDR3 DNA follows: TGTGCCAGCAACAAGGACGGCGATACGCAGCCCCAGCATTTT. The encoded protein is CASNKDGDTQPQHF.

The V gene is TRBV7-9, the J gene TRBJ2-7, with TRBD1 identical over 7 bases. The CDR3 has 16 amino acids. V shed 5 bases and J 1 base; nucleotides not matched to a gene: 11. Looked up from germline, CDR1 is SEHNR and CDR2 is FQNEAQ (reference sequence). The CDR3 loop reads CASSATGTAYSYEQYV. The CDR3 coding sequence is TGTGCCAGCAGCGCCACCGGGACAGCGTATTCCTACGAGCAGTACGTC.

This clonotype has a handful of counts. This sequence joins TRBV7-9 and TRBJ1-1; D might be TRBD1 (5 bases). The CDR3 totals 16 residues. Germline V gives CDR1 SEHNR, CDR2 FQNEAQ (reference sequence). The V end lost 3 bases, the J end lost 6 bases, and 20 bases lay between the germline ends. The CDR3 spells CASSFPREEAVPEAFF. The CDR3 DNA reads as TGTGCCAGCAGCTTCCCCAGGGAGGAGGCCGTTCCTGAAGCTTTCTTT. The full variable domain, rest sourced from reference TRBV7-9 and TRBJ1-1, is DTGVSQNPRHKITKRGQNVTFRCDPISEHNRLYWYRQTLGQGPEFLTYFQNEAQLEKSRLLSDRFSAERPKGSFSTLEIQRTEQGDSAMYLCASSFPREEAVPEAFFGQGTRLTVV.

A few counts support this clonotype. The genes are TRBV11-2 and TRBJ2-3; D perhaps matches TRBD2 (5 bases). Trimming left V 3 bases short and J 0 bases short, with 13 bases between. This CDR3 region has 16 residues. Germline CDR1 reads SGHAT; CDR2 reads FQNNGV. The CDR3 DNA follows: TGTGCCAGCAGCTTCCGGGTAGCGAGTAGCACAGATACGCAGTATTTT. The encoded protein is CASSFRVASSTDTQYF.

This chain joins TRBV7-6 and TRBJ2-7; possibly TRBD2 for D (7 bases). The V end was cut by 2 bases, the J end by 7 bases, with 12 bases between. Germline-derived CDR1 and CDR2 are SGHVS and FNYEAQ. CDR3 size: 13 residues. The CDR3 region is CASSLRGADEQYF. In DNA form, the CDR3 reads TGTGCCAGCAGCTTACGGGGGGCGGATGAGCAGTACTTC.

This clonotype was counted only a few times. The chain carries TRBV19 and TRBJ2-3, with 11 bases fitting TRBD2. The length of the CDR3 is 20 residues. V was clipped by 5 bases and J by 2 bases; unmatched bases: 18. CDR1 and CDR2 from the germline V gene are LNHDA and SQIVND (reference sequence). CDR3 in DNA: TGTGCCAGTAGTCCTAGTAGCCTAGCGGGGGGATTTCACCCCACAGATACGCAGTATTTT. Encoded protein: CASSPSSLAGGFHPTDTQYF. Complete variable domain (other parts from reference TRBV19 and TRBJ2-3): DGGITQSPKYLFRKEGQNVTLSCEQNLNHDAMYWYRQDPGQGLRLIYYSQIVNDFQKGDIAEGYSVSREKKESFPLTVTSAQKNPTAFYLCASSPSSLAGGFHPTDTQYFGPGTRLTVL.